The rows below give T cell receptor beta chains drawn from one sample of a study of blood T cell repertoires in COVID-19. Some clones are missing from TCRdb's copy, which holds only in-frame ones; the method was immunoSEQ multiplex PCR. This table has 150,000 to 200,000 clones, around 92% appearing once. The sequencing sample was made of peripheral blood. These TCRs come from a man aged 25-40 years with COVID-19, enrolled during active disease. Both conserved end residues are part of each CDR3.

j_gene	v_gene	CDR3aa
TRBJ2-7	TRBV11-1	CASSPNPGIYEQYF
TRBJ2-4	TRBV3-1/TRBV3-2	CASSQGLEGGNIQYF
TRBJ1-2	TRBV7-3	CASSPKGGGYYGYTF
TRBJ2-7	TRBV10-3	CAISESGLKGTYEQYF
TRBJ2-5	TRBV7-2	CASSLGHGQETQYF
TRBJ2-1	TRBV11-1	CASSVWTSRTYNEQFF
TRBJ1-4	TRBV2	CASSVEVTGYEKLFF
TRBJ1-2	TRBV9	CASSVGQEGYTF
TRBJ2-1	TRBV7-9	CASSIPGLLSYNEQFF
TRBJ2-1	TRBV6-6	CASTSGLAFDEQFF
TRBJ2-7	TRBV12-3/TRBV12-4	CATSLDEGEQYF
TRBJ1-1	TRBV19	CASSLWLAAEAFF
TRBJ1-2	TRBV6-4	CASSDSNGIDGYTF
TRBJ2-7	TRBV11-1	CASSQLGTSSSYEQYF
TRBJ2-6	TRBV7-2	CASSVRRAGTSGANVLTF
TRBJ2-7	TRBV5-4	CASSLGGVKAGLGYEQYF
TRBJ2-3	TRBV29-1	CSVDSQGGTQYF
TRBJ2-3	TRBV6-5	CASIRGSSTDTQYF
TRBJ2-2	TRBV24-1	CATSDRTLTPTNTGELFF
TRBJ2-1	TRBV19	CASRREDEQFF
TRBJ1-5	TRBV6-6	CASSPRGEDQPQHF
TRBJ1-3	TRBV18	CASSPPLTRQLSGNTIYF
TRBJ1-1	TRBV7-3	CASSRTYNAEAFF
TRBJ1-2	TRBV18	CASSPIAGTDTDYGYTF
TRBJ1-6	TRBV19	CASSIGDFGNSPLHF